This TCR beta chain was captured in a study of Ad26.COV2.S vaccination and SARS-CoV-2 variants. Across the study: Once or twice, 56 days apart, Ad26.COV2.S was delivered intramuscularly.

Assay used: immunoSEQ multiplex PCR; TCRdb lists only in-frame clones, some missing. The sample contains 350,000 to 450,000 clones, about nine tenths of which appear only once. As for treatment: around 19 received Ad26.COV2.S at low or high dose, single or two shots; several received placebo; per-sample allocation not given. On day 63 after the first injection, vaccine and placebo recipients gave samples. Expressing Wuhan-strain SARS-CoV-2 spike, an Ad26 vector served as the vaccine. The V segment lost 0 bases and the J segment 4 bases; nucleotides outside the gene matches: 15. The CDR3 is 19 residues long. The germline CDR1 and CDR2 sequences are SEHNR and FQNEAQ (reference sequence). A note on this clone: The antigen remains undetermined.

Study conclusions and caveats: Vaccine recipients posted higher spike-specific TCR breadth than their placebo counterparts. Non-spike TCR breadth was similar in vaccine and placebo recipients.

This receptor was taken from a person between 18 and 60 years old who received the Ad26.COV2.S COVID-19 vaccine or a placebo. The gene calls are TRBV7-9 and TRBJ1-2; 9 bases align to TRBD1. The material sequenced was peripheral blood, taken in a trial of Ad26.COV2.S vaccine versus placebo. CDR3 in DNA: TGTGCCAGCAGCTTAGCTTATCTTGACAGGGGGGCTTTCGTCTATGGCTACACCTTC. This sequence encodes CASSLAYLDRGAFVYGYTF.